A selection of T cell receptor beta chains follows, all from one sample in a study of OX40 agonist ivuxolimab in advanced cancers. Generated by immunoSEQ multiplex PCR, the TCRdb table keeps only in-frame clones and is missing some. The sample has tens of thousands of clones, about 93% seen once. This specimen was CD4+ or CD8+ T cells sorted from blood, taken in a trial of the OX40 agonist ivuxolimab. All receptors come from an adult with an advanced solid tumor such as melanoma, head and neck, liver or kidney cancer. Both conserved end residues are trimmed from each CDR3.

CDR3 length,V gene,J gene,CDR3 protein
16,TRBV10-3,TRBJ2-1,AISDIGGAGLSYNEQF
14,TRBV7-7,TRBJ2-2,ASSLDRSGGTGELF
13,TRBV4-2,TRBJ2-1,ASSQEISGDNEQF
10,TRBV7-9,TRBJ2-3,ASSRDTDTQY
14,TRBV5-5,TRBJ2-7,ASSSNPGLADYEQY
13,TRBV6-1,TRBJ1-1,ASSAMVGSNTEAF
13,TRBV9,TRBJ2-7,ASSVTGTGSYEQY
12,TRBV19,TRBJ1-5,ASSRYEGDQPQH
11,TRBV7-6,TRBJ2-4,ASSPGQGNIQY
13,TRBV28,TRBJ1-2,ASSFRYRKLYGYT
11,TRBV6-5,TRBJ1-2,ASAAAGGYGYT
11,TRBV13,TRBJ2-7,ASSSTRYHEQY
10,TRBV5-1,TRBJ2-5,ASSEGGETQY
11,TRBV5-6,TRBJ2-3,ASRFLSADTQY
11,TRBV19,TRBJ2-2,ASSRTDTGELF
11,TRBV7-2,TRBJ1-1,ASSLAGDTEAF
14,TRBV5-1,TRBJ2-7,ASSLGGTSTAYEQY
13,TRBV11-3,TRBJ2-1,ASSPGLAGDNEQF
14,TRBV28,TRBJ1-5,ASRSVGTNGGQPQH
11,TRBV6-5,TRBJ1-4,ASRGQGREKLF
15,TRBV9,TRBJ2-2,ASSVLTGGANTGELF
9,TRBV6-1,TRBJ1-2,ASSFRYGYT
14,TRBV27,TRBJ2-2,ASSPQAGGRTGELF
14,TRBV5-1,TRBJ2-3,ASSLDVGVSTDTQY
13,TRBV18,TRBJ1-1,ASSPPGGQLTEAF
10,TRBV30,TRBJ2-4,ASTLKEDIQY
15,TRBV7-5,TRBJ1-4,VRSSLWDRPTNEKLF
14,TRBV7-8,TRBJ2-3,ASSLGLAPNTDTQY
13,TRBV7-9,TRBJ2-3,ASSLETGATDTQY
12,TRBV7-8,TRBJ2-7,ASSLGDREYEQY
14,TRBV19,TRBJ2-2,ASSISLGADTGELF
11,TRBV7-2,TRBJ1-5,ASSLAAGQPQH
13,TRBV7-2,TRBJ2-3,ASSLEGGLGDTQY
11,TRBV28,TRBJ1-2,ASSLGQNYGYT
13,TRBV27,TRBJ2-1,ASRGLASSYNEQF
14,TRBV5-1,TRBJ2-7,ASNSGGGGEFYEQY
7,TRBV27,TRBJ2-3,ASSRYKY
13,TRBV29-1,TRBJ1-3,SVEERTSSGNTIY
13,TRBV6-5,TRBJ1-4,ASSTSYGTNEKLF
12,TRBV27,TRBJ1-2,ASSFSTGHYGYT
15,TRBV19,TRBJ1-5,ASSSPPGTGLYQPQH
13,TRBV5-6,TRBJ2-5,ASSLKTWQMETQY
15,TRBV11-3,TRBJ2-3,ASSLGLAGRITDTQY
13,TRBV9,TRBJ2-1,ASSQTQRGYNEQF
12,TRBV2,TRBJ2-1,ASSASGGALGQF
12,TRBV28,TRBJ1-2,ASSLGGRDYGYT
12,TRBV7-2,TRBJ2-5,ASSYPGRKETQY
14,TRBV18,TRBJ2-2,ASSPLGSANTGELF
12,TRBV7-2,TRBJ1-6,ASSLGHGNSPLH
13,TRBV7-2,TRBJ2-5,ASSMQTREGETQY
13,TRBV19,TRBJ2-1,ATKTSGSIRNEQF
9,TRBV30,TRBJ2-5,AWSPKETQY
10,TRBV7-9,TRBJ1-1,ASSPRVTEAF
11,TRBV7-9,TRBJ2-7,ASSFWSSYEQY
10,TRBV6-5,TRBJ2-7,ASSASGYEQY